The rows below give T cell receptor beta chains drawn from one sample of a study of blood T cell repertoires in COVID-19. Sequencing was performed with immunoSEQ multiplex PCR; in TCRdb, only in-frame clones are kept and a portion is missing. The table has 100,000 to 150,000 clones, 88% seen once; the top ten hold 9% to 12%. The material sequenced was peripheral blood. Source of these receptors: a man in his forties or fifties with acute or convalescent COVID-19. Both conserved end residues are trimmed from each CDR3. Fields, in order: V gene, CDR3 length, J gene, CDR3 protein.

>TRBV10-3|11|TRBJ1-4
AIADRGREKLF
>TRBV12-5|13|TRBJ1-1
ASGLVTAGVTEAF
>TRBV6-6|13|TRBJ1-1
ASTVQGAGNTEAF
>TRBV2|12|TRBJ1-1
ASRNRFSNTEAF
>TRBV7-9|13|TRBJ2-3
ASSLGQGVTDTQY
>TRBV12-3/TRBV12-4|10|TRBJ2-2
ASSLNIGELF
>TRBV5-1|12|TRBJ1-1
ASSLQGGSTEAF
>TRBV28|9|TRBJ1-4
ASSATRVLF
>TRBV11-3|10|TRBJ2-3
ASSPGMDTQY
>TRBV5-1|13|TRBJ2-3
ASSFRLAGMNTQY